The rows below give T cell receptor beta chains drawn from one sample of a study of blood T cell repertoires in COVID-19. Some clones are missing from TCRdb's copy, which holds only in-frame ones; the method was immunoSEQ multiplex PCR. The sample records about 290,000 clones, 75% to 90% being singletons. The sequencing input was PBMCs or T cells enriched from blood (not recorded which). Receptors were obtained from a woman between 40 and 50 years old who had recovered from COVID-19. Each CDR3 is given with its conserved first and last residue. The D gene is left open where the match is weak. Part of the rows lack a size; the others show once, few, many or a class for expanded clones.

CDR3nt: TGTGCCAGCAGCACCGGGGGGGCTGGAGATACGCAGTATTTT; CDR3aa: CASSTGGAGDTQYF; abundance: .; v_gene: TRBV5-6; d_gene: TRBD2; j_gene: TRBJ2-3
CDR3nt: TGTGCCATCAGTGAAGCCGAATTCTCTGGAAACACCATATATTTT; CDR3aa: CAISEAEFSGNTIYF; abundance: .; v_gene: TRBV10-3; d_gene: .; j_gene: TRBJ1-3
CDR3nt: TGCGCCAGCAGCAAACAGGGGGCAGATGGCTACACCTTC; CDR3aa: CASSKQGADGYTF; abundance: .; v_gene: TRBV5-1; d_gene: TRBD1; j_gene: TRBJ1-2
CDR3nt: TGTGCCAGCAGCTTAGAGGGACAGGGGTATGGCTACACCTTC; CDR3aa: CASSLEGQGYGYTF; abundance: .; v_gene: TRBV7-2; d_gene: TRBD1; j_gene: TRBJ1-2
CDR3nt: TGCAGCGCGGGGGAGGGGAGCATGAACACTGAAGCTTTCTTT; CDR3aa: CSAGEGSMNTEAFF; abundance: .; v_gene: TRBV29-1; d_gene: .; j_gene: TRBJ1-1
CDR3nt: TGTGCCAGCAGTTACAGGCTAGCTAGTTACGAGCAGTACTTC; CDR3aa: CASSYRLASYEQYF; abundance: .; v_gene: TRBV6-5; d_gene: .; j_gene: TRBJ2-7
CDR3nt: TGTGCCAGTAGTTTAACAGGGACCAATTCACCCCTCCACTTT; CDR3aa: CASSLTGTNSPLHF; abundance: .; v_gene: TRBV19; d_gene: .; j_gene: TRBJ1-6
CDR3nt: TGTGCCAGCAGCGCCCCACTCGCCGGAGACTACAATGAGCAGTTCTTC; CDR3aa: CASSAPLAGDYNEQFF; abundance: .; v_gene: TRBV9; d_gene: .; j_gene: TRBJ2-1
CDR3nt: TGCGCCAGCAGCTTGATTCCGCGGGGGCCCGCCGTATACAATGAGCAGTTCTTC; CDR3aa: CASSLIPRGPAVYNEQFF; abundance: .; v_gene: TRBV5-1; d_gene: .; j_gene: TRBJ2-1
CDR3nt: TGCAGCTCCGCCATACAGGGCACCACTGAAGCTTTCTTT; CDR3aa: CSSAIQGTTEAFF; abundance: few; v_gene: TRBV29-1; d_gene: .; j_gene: TRBJ1-1
CDR3nt: TGCGCCAGCAGCAGAACTAGCGGGGGCCTCTACGAGCAGTACTTC; CDR3aa: CASSRTSGGLYEQYF; abundance: .; v_gene: TRBV5-1; d_gene: TRBD2; j_gene: TRBJ2-7
CDR3nt: TGTGCCAGCAGCGCAGGGGAAGCGCCCTATGGCTACACCTTC; CDR3aa: CASSAGEAPYGYTF; abundance: many; v_gene: TRBV7-9; d_gene: .; j_gene: TRBJ1-2
CDR3nt: TGTGCCAGCAGCCAAGGAGTTGCAGCGGTATATGGCTACACCTTC; CDR3aa: CASSQGVAAVYGYTF; abundance: .; v_gene: TRBV14; d_gene: .; j_gene: TRBJ1-2
CDR3nt: TGCGCCAGCAGCTTGAGTGGGACTAGCGTTATCACCGGGGAGCTGTTTTTT; CDR3aa: CASSLSGTSVITGELFF; abundance: .; v_gene: TRBV5-1; d_gene: TRBD2; j_gene: TRBJ2-2